The 32 T cell receptor beta chains in this list originate from one sample, sequenced in a study of cytomegalovirus exposure and HLA in healthy donors. PCR employed 60 Vbeta and 13 Jbeta primers. The table came from immunoSEQ multiplex PCR; TCRdb's copy has only in-frame clones and leaves some out. Of around 50,000 clones in the sample, about three quarters were seen once. Source material: PBMCs. The receptors were sampled from a man aged 25 to 45 in good health and CMV-seropositive.

The V call is TRBV6-5, the J call TRBJ2-2, with D possibly matching TRBD1 (6 bases). From germline, CDR1 is MNHEY and CDR2 SVGAGI. V was pared by 2 bases and J by 0 bases, with 7 bases between. The CDR3 consists of 15 residues. The CDR3 DNA sequence: TGTGCCAGCAGTTACGGGACATCGAACACCGGGGAGCTGTTTTTT. Its protein is CASSYGTSNTGELFF.

In its sample, this clone was seen a few times. This rearrangement joins TRBV5-4 to TRBJ1-5; 7 bases are shared with TRBD1. CDR1 and CDR2 (germline): SGHNT, YYREEE (reference sequence). V shed 4 bases and J 1 base; nucleotides not matched to a gene: 5. CDR3 length: 15 residues. The CDR3 loop reads CASSMGGQSNQPQHF. The CDR3, as DNA: TGTGCCAGCAGCATGGGGGGACAGAGCAATCAGCCCCAGCATTTT.

The chain combines TRBV2 with TRBJ2-7; tentative D call: TRBD1 (5 bases). The V and J ends lost 8 bases and 0 bases respectively, with 11 bases between them. The germline V gene has CDR1 SNHLY and CDR2 FYNNEI. The CDR3 totals 13 residues. The CDR3 loop reads CASWTLSSYEQYF. The CDR3 DNA follows: TGTGCCAGCTGGACACTGAGCTCCTACGAGCAGTACTTC. The full variable domain, rest sourced from reference TRBV2 and TRBJ2-7, is EPEVTQTPSHQVTQMGQEVILRCVPISNHLYFYWYRQILGQKVEFLVSFYNNEISEKSEIFDDQFSVERPDGSNFTLKIRSTKLEDSAMYFCASWTLSSYEQYFGPGTRLTVT.

The genes are TRBV18 and TRBJ1-5, with D possibly matching TRBD1 (6 bases). This CDR3 has 14 amino acids. CDR1 and CDR2 from the germline V gene are KGHSH and LQKENI. With 3 bases removed from V and 3 bases from J, the gap between germline ends came to 9 bases. The CDR3 bases are TGTGCCAGCTCACCCACAGGGAACAATCAGCCCCAGCATTTT. Encoded protein: CASSPTGNNQPQHF.

V gene TRBV11-1 combines with J gene TRBJ1-2; D not certain. V gave up 5 bases and J gave up 4 bases, with 11 bases separating them. The germline CDR1 and CDR2 sequences are SGHAT and FQDESV (reference sequence). The CDR3 extends over 13 amino acids. The CDR3 here is CASSPTVTYGYTF. CDR3 DNA: TGTGCCAGCAGCCCCACAGTTACCTATGGCTACACCTTC.

The rearrangement links TRBV6-1 to TRBJ2-7, with 15 bases that match TRBD2. V lost 4 bases, J lost 3 bases, and 4 bases stayed unmatched. The CDR3 has 16 amino acids. Germline CDR1 MNHNS, CDR2 SASEGT. CDR3 bases: TGTGCCAGCAGTGGACCGGGACTAGCGGGGGGCTACGAGCAGTACTTC. Translated, it gives CASSGPGLAGGYEQYF.

This clone was detected only a few times. This rearrangement joins TRBV5-6 to TRBJ1-6; unclear D gene. CDR3 length: 15 amino acids. Trimming pared 1 base from V and 6 bases from J, leaving 11 bases between. In germline, CDR1 is SGHDT, CDR2 YYEEEE. The DNA of the CDR3 is TGTGCCAGCAGCTTGTCACCAGGTAGTAATTCACCCCTCCACTTT. Translated, it gives CASSLSPGSNSPLHF.

The J gene is TRBJ2-7, the V gene TRBV5-1; D possibly corresponds to TRBD1 (5 bases). The CDR3 is 14 amino acids. Germline V gene lookup returns CDR1 SGHRS and CDR2 YFSETQ. Deletions cut 1 base from V and 0 bases from J, with 8 bases between. In nucleotides, the CDR3 is TGCGCCAGCAGCTTGAGACAGAACTCCTACGAGCAGTACTTC. Translating gives CASSLRQNSYEQYF.

The CDR3 spells CASRNHGATNEKLFF. DNA for the CDR3: TGTGCCAGCAGAAACCACGGGGCAACTAATGAAAAACTGTTTTTT. The rearrangement links TRBV27 to TRBJ1-4; D gene unclear. The CDR3 spans 15 residues. With 6 bases removed from V and 0 bases from J, the gap between germline ends came to 11 bases. CDR1 and CDR2 from the germline V gene are MNHEY and SMNVEV (reference sequence).

The genes are TRBV5-8 and TRBJ2-1, with D perhaps matching TRBD1 (5 bases). V lost 0 bases and J 8 bases, leaving 12 bases between the germline ends. Germline assignment: CDR1 SGHTS and CDR2 YDEGEE. CDR3 length: 14 amino acids. Written as DNA, the CDR3 is TGTGCCAGCAGCTTGGTAGGGGCAGGGCATGAGCAGTTCTTC. Protein: CASSLVGAGHEQFF. Full variable domain (remainder filled in from reference TRBV5-8 and TRBJ2-1): EAGVTQSPTHLIKTRGQQATLRCSPISGHTSVYWYQQALGLGLQFLLWYDEGEERNRGNFPPRFSGRQFPNYSSELNVNALELEDSALYLCASSLVGAGHEQFFGPGTRLTVL.

The chain carries TRBV11-2 and TRBJ2-1; TRBD1 might be the D (5 bases). The CDR3 is 16 amino acids. CDR1 is SGHAT, CDR2 FQNNGV, per germline. Trimming took 3 bases from V and 0 from J, leaving 12 bases between them. This CDR3 is CASSFPGSPSYNEQFF. DNA for the CDR3: TGTGCCAGCAGCTTTCCAGGGTCACCCTCCTACAATGAGCAGTTCTTC.

V is TRBV5-1 and J is TRBJ2-1; TRBD2 agrees at 8 bases. This CDR3 contains 17 residues. Germline lookup yields CDR1 SGHRS and CDR2 YFSETQ. With 0 bases clipped from V and 2 bases from J, the junction kept 7 bases outside the gene matches. CDR3 DNA: TGCGCCAGCAGCTTGGTGTATGGCGGGGGGACCTACAATGAGCAGTTCTTC. Translated, it gives CASSLVYGGGTYNEQFF.

The rearrangement links TRBV6-5 to TRBJ2-5, with 7 bases matching TRBD1. TRBJ2-7 explains the end of the DNA better; the J call may be wrong. The CDR3 has 13 residues. Looked up from germline, CDR1 is MNHEY and CDR2 is SVGAGI. CDR3 region: CASRSTGTYEQYF. CDR3 DNA: TGTGCCAGCAGGTCGACAGGGACCTACGAGCAGTACTTC.

The rearrangement uses TRBV2 and TRBJ1-5; TRBD1 might be the D (6 bases). Trimming removed 7 bases from V and 8 bases from J, with 21 bases in between. Germline V CDR1 and CDR2: SNHLY, FYNNEI. CDR3 length: 15 amino acids. The CDR3 region is CASTPITGISKPQHF. The CDR3 region has the DNA TGTGCCAGCACTCCCATAACAGGGATTTCGAAGCCCCAGCATTTT.

The chain links TRBV6-6 to TRBJ2-3, with a possible D match to TRBD2 (6 bases). Germline assignment: CDR1 MNHNY and CDR2 SVGAGI (reference sequence). Trimming took off 6 bases at V and 2 bases at J, with 15 bases between the two ends. This CDR3 has 15 amino acids. The CDR3 region is CASRIGGGDTDTQYF. In DNA, the CDR3 is TGTGCCAGCAGGATCGGGGGAGGAGACACAGATACGCAGTATTTT.

The gene calls are TRBV5-1 and TRBJ2-1, with TRBD1 matching over 7 bases. Germline V gene lookup returns CDR1 SGHRS and CDR2 YFSETQ. V lost 3 bases to trimming and J lost 5 bases; unmatched junction nucleotides: 5. CDR3 length: 14 amino acids. This CDR3 is CASSSATGNNEQFF. CDR3 in DNA: TGCGCCAGCAGCTCCGCGACAGGGAACAATGAGCAGTTCTTC.

This clone was recorded only once. The chain combines TRBV18 with TRBJ2-7; D is ambiguous. V was shortened by 1 base and J by 3 bases, with 7 bases between the two germline ends. Germline V gene data show CDR1 as KGHSH and CDR2 as LQKENI. The CDR3 length is 13 residues. CDR3 sequence: CASSPLEHYEQYF. The CDR3 bases are TGTGCCAGCTCACCACTGGAGCACTACGAGCAGTACTTC.

The CDR3 is CASSQRNPGQGSNYEQYF. CDR3 DNA sequence: TGCGCCAGCAGCCAAAGGAATCCGGGACAGGGGTCGAACTACGAGCAGTACTTC. J is TRBJ2-7 and V is TRBV4-1; 10 bases map to TRBD1. This CDR3 has 18 amino acids. Germline loops: CDR1 MGHRA, CDR2 YSYEKL. The trim removed 2 bases at V and 3 bases at J, leaving 13 bases unmatched.

The rearrangement joins TRBV29-1 to TRBJ1-1, with 8 bases identical to TRBD1. CDR3 length: 15 amino acids. Germline V gives CDR1 SQVTM, CDR2 ANQGSEA. V dropped 1 base and J dropped 1; count of bases not matched to a gene: 5. Here the CDR3 reads CSVEVRGQENTEAFF. CDR3 bases: TGCAGCGTTGAAGTTCGGGGACAGGAGAACACTGAAGCTTTCTTT.

The rearrangement uses TRBV19 and TRBJ1-1; D gene ambiguous. V was shortened by 5 bases and J by 1 base, with 11 bases between the two germline ends. The CDR3 spans 14 residues. Germline V lookup: CDR1 LNHDA, CDR2 SQIVND (reference sequence). CDR3 DNA sequence: TGTGCCAGTAGTCCACGGGGAGGGAACACTGAAGCTTTCTTT. This sequence encodes CASSPRGGNTEAFF.

V is TRBV28 and J is TRBJ2-7; TRBD2 agrees at 7 bases. The germline V gene has CDR1 MDHEN and CDR2 SYDVKM. V shed 5 bases and J 3 bases; nucleotides not matched to a gene: 10. The CDR3 has 15 amino acids. CDR3 DNA sequence: TGTGCCAGCAGTGTGACGGGGGGTTATCGCTACGAGCAGTACTTC. Translating gives CASSVTGGYRYEQYF. Variable domain in full (rest from reference TRBV28 and TRBJ2-7): DVKVTQSSRYLVKRTGEKVFLECVQDMDHENMFWYRQDPGLGLRLIYFSYDVKMKEKGDIPEGYSVSREKKERFSLILESASTNQTSMYLCASSVTGGYRYEQYFGPGTRLTVT.

V usage is TRBV9 and J usage is TRBJ1-2; 7 bases fit TRBD1. V was clipped by 4 bases and J by 2 bases; unmatched bases: 5. CDR1 is SGDLS and CDR2 is YYNGEE in the germline V gene. The CDR3 is made up of 14 amino acids. Here the CDR3 reads CASSPTGTNYGYTF. DNA for the CDR3: TGTGCCAGCAGCCCGACAGGGACGAACTATGGCTACACCTTC.

The CDR3 spells CASSLAVYGTGESNEQYF. CDR3 coding DNA: TGTGCCAGCAGCTTAGCGGTATATGGGACAGGGGAGTCCAACGAGCAGTACTTC. This chain uses TRBV7-6 with TRBJ2-7, with 10 bases lining up with TRBD1. The germline CDR1 and CDR2 sequences are SGHVS and FNYEAQ. Trimming removed 0 bases from V and 5 bases from J; junction bases left unmatched: 13. The CDR3 spans 18 residues. Together with reference TRBV7-6 and TRBJ2-7, the CDR3 gives the full variable domain: GAGVSQSPRYKVTKRGQDVALRCDPISGHVSLYWYRQALGQGPEFLTYFNYEAQQDKSGLPNDRFSAERPEGSISTLTIQRTEQRDSAMYRCASSLAVYGTGESNEQYFGPGTRLTVT.

The chain carries TRBV9 and TRBJ1-3, with 9 bases aligning to TRBD1. CDR1 and CDR2 (germline): SGDLS, YYNGEE. Trimming at V came to 4 bases and at J to 0 bases, leaving 5 bases not matched to a gene. This CDR3 has 16 amino acids. The DNA of the CDR3 is TGTGCCAGCAGCAGGGACAGGGTTACCTCTGGAAACACCATATATTTT. Protein product: CASSRDRVTSGNTIYF. The full variable domain, with the rest looked up from reference TRBV9 and TRBJ1-3, is DSGVTQTPKHLITATGQRVTLRCSPRSGDLSVYWYQQSLDQGLQFLIQYYNGEERAKGNILERFSAQQFPDLHSELNLSSLELGDSALYFCASSRDRVTSGNTIYFGEGSWLTVV.

In this sample, this clone turned up once. This chain joins TRBV27 and TRBJ2-5, with D possibly being TRBD1 (5 bases). The CDR3 covers 13 residues. Germline assignment: CDR1 MNHEY and CDR2 SMNVEV (reference sequence). V lost 7 bases and J 4 bases, leaving 13 bases between the germline ends. The DNA for the CDR3 is TGTGCCAGCAAGCAGGGCGCTACAGAGACCCAGTACTTC. Translation gives CASKQGATETQYF.

This clone was picked up one time. The genes are TRBV6-5 and TRBJ1-2; possibly TRBD1 for D (6 bases). Germline CDR1 is MNHEY and CDR2 is SVGAGI. The CDR3 is 15 residues long. Trimming left V 1 base short and J 2 bases short, with 11 bases between. The CDR3: CASSYYTTGNYGYTF. The CDR3 DNA reads TGTGCCAGCAGTTACTATACGACAGGAAACTATGGCTACACCTTC.

The chain links TRBV5-4 to TRBJ1-6, with no clear D. The germline gives CDR1 SGHNT, CDR2 YYREEE (reference sequence). The CDR3 extends over 18 amino acids. With 5 bases removed from V and 0 bases from J, the gap between germline ends came to 18 bases. The CDR3 coding sequence is TGTGCCAGCAGATATCGCTTCGCGGGTGGCTCCTATAATTCACCCCTCCACTTT. Its translation: CASRYRFAGGSYNSPLHF.

The chain couples TRBV7-9 to TRBJ1-2, with TRBD1 identical over 7 bases. CDR1 is SEHNR, CDR2 FQNEAQ, per germline (reference sequence). The CDR3 is 15 residues long. V lost 6 bases, J lost 2 bases, and 9 bases stayed unmatched. The CDR3 DNA is TGTGCCAGCAGTCCACTTCAGGGGGTGAACTATGGCTACACCTTC. Amino acids: CASSPLQGVNYGYTF. The full variable domain, its missing parts supplied by reference TRBV7-9 and TRBJ1-2, is DTGVSQNPRHKITKRGQNVTFRCDPISEHNRLYWYRQTLGQGPEFLTYFQNEAQLEKSRLLSDRFSAERPKGSFSTLEIQRTEQGDSAMYLCASSPLQGVNYGYTFGSGTRLTVV.

The V call is TRBV6-5, the J call TRBJ2-1, with D hard to call. The length of the CDR3 is 11 residues. Trimming stripped 4 bases from V and 6 bases from J, with 4 bases between. Germline lookup yields CDR1 MNHEY and CDR2 SVGAGI. CDR3 DNA: TGTGCCAGCAGTTTCGGCAATGAGCAGTTCTTC. Amino acids: CASSFGNEQFF.

This chain uses TRBV7-9 with TRBJ2-5; 10 nucleotides line up with TRBD1. CDR1 and CDR2 (germline): SEHNR, FQNEAQ (reference sequence). There are 19 residues in the CDR3. Trimming at V came to 5 bases and at J to 4 bases, leaving 19 bases not matched to a gene. The CDR3 DNA reads as TGTGCCAGCAGCCAAACCAGAATATACCGGACAGGGGGAGGAGAGACCCAGTACTTC. Its protein is CASSQTRIYRTGGGETQYF.

The V and J genes are TRBV6-1 and TRBJ1-2; weak D call: TRBD1 (6 bases). Deletions cut 2 bases from V and 4 bases from J, with 14 bases between. This CDR3 contains 15 residues. Germline values: CDR1 MNHNS, CDR2 SASEGT. CDR3 sequence reads: CASSEHPGQLYGYTF. The CDR3, as DNA: TGTGCCAGCAGTGAACATCCAGGACAGCTCTATGGCTACACCTTC.

This sequence joins TRBV5-1 and TRBJ1-2, with no clear D. The CDR3 consists of 16 residues. Trimming cost V 3 bases and J 4 bases, with 19 bases left between them. Germline V CDR1 and CDR2: SGHRS, YFSETQ. DNA for the CDR3: TGCGCCAGCAGCTGGACTTACTCCCCGGACGGCTATGGCTACACCTTC. This gives the protein CASSWTYSPDGYGYTF.